This T cell receptor (beta chain) was recovered during a study of blood T cell repertoires in COVID-19. Study in general: Sites in the United States, Italy and Spain provided acute and convalescent COVID-19 samples.

Only one count was recorded for this clone. In the original processing: Estimated nucleated cell counts came from reference gene primer amplification. The assay was immunoSEQ multiplex PCR, and TCRdb's table has in-frame clones only and misses some. That table furnishes V, J and clone size, whereas the DNA furnished D and trimming. The sample consists of tens of thousands of clones, around 84% of them appearing once. Germline V gene sequence: CDR1 MDHEN, CDR2 SYDVKM. V gave up 7 bases and J gave up 0 bases, with 22 bases separating them. CDR3 length: 18 amino acids. Sequencing used peripheral blood. The sequence came from a man aged 45-65 years with acute or convalescent COVID-19. The J gene is TRBJ1-5, the V gene TRBV28; D is ambiguous. CDR3 protein: CASTLYAVDGGSNQPQHF. The CDR3 DNA reads as TGTGCCAGCACCCTCTATGCGGTGGACGGAGGTAGCAATCAGCCCCAGCATTTT.